This T cell receptor beta chain was captured by sequencing in a study of blood T cell repertoires in COVID-19. The overall study: Both acute and convalescent COVID-19 samples were obtained from the United States, Italy and Spain.

This CDR3 has 13 residues. Germline-derived CDR1 and CDR2 are MDHEN and SYDVKM. Trimming cost V 6 bases and J 5 bases, with 11 bases left between them. Participants were aged roughly 18 to 89 years, lived in around 25 US areas, and enrolled virtually. The study assigned cohorts using participant-reported clinical history. Source study methods: For nucleated cells, counts were estimated from reference gene primer amplification. The table came from immunoSEQ multiplex PCR; TCRdb's copy has only in-frame clones and leaves some out. The V and J calls and the clone size are those of that table, but D and trimming were determined from the DNA. The sample consists of 300,000 to 450,000 clones, roughly 90% of them appearing once.

The genes are TRBV28 and TRBJ1-5; D may be TRBD1 (5 bases). This TCR came from a woman aged 25 to 39 who had recovered from COVID-19. The sample taken for sequencing was PBMCs or T cells enriched from blood (not recorded which). Written as DNA, the CDR3 is TGTGCCAGCAGGGGGCCCCGCCATCAGCCCCAGCATTTT. It translates to CASRGPRHQPQHF.